This T cell receptor (beta chain) was sequenced in a study of blood T cell repertoires in COVID-19. Study as a whole: Sites across the United States, Italy and Spain contributed samples from acute and convalescent COVID-19. The cDNA or gDNA used as material had been derived from T cells, B-cell-depleted T cells, or PBMCs.

The ends lost 3 bases at V and 5 bases at J; junction bases unmatched: 14. CDR3 length: 17 amino acids. Germline V lookup: CDR1 LGHDT, CDR2 YNNKEL (reference sequence). Using immunoSEQ multiplex PCR, the repertoire was profiled, and TCRdb retains in-frame clones only, with some absent. The sample lists about 280,000 clones; 85% were seen once. Residents of 24 US areas, aged roughly 18 to 89 years, made up the participants. Membership in each cohort depended on participant-reported clinical history. The rearrangement uses TRBV3-1 (or the pseudogene TRBV3-2) and TRBJ2-3; 7 positions match TRBD2. Sequencing was performed on PBMCs or T cells enriched from blood (not recorded which). The sequence was obtained from a woman in her 50s who had recovered from COVID-19. The CDR3 spells CASSHPRLARVGDTQYF. DNA of the CDR3: TGTGCCAGCAGCCATCCTAGACTAGCCAGAGTGGGAGATACGCAGTATTTT.